This TCR beta chain was recovered during a study of blood T cell repertoires in COVID-19 (dated by TCRdb to about 2020). Notes on the research overall: Collaborator samples came from the United States, Italy and Spain and covered acute and convalescent phases of COVID-19. The material from the prospective study consisted of cDNA or gDNA derived from T cells, B-cell-depleted T cells, or PBMCs. Subjects who had been exposed to COVID-19, were actively infected with it, or had recovered from it provided the deeply sampled blood TCRbeta repertoires that made up the dataset. The repertoires were released in a freely available public database meant as a resource for research on the immune response to SARS-CoV-2. Where HLA class I and class II types were available, the types were taken from metadata supplied by the sample provider, not from assay-based typing. Sample metadata almost always included a de-identified subject ID, COVID-19 status, age in years and sex. The samples were drawn from the first 160 participants of the ongoing ImmuneRACE study and from some 1,300 subjects provided by 6 global collaborators.

Here is what the overall study found, with its caveats: The quantity of clinical and demographic metadata differed by source and by participant and was supplied without curation.

This clone turned up a few times. Its specific antigen is unknown. Within one base of it there is no much larger clone, and no base qualities were kept. The immunoSEQ Assay, a bias-controlled multiplex PCR, was used to amplify TCRbeta CDR3 regions from genomic DNA. From the authors' description of their analysis: The number of nucleated cells in each sample was estimated from the amplification of reference gene primers within the assay. To quantify the absolute abundance of each unique TCRbeta CDR3 rearrangement, sequence reads were collapsed and filtered. For each sample, productive Simpson clonality was calculated as the square root of Simpson's diversity index over productive rearrangements. Held by TCRdb, this immuneACCESS table contains in-frame sequences only and omits some clones. Under half of the omission traces to an unresolved V gene where checked; the cause of the rest is unknown. That table supplies the V and J calls and clone size; D and trimming were determined from the DNA. For this sample there are approximately 170,000 clones; approximately 88% appear just once. The ten most abundant clones make up about 8.4% of the sample.

Participants in the prospective study were aged about 18 to 95 years, lived in approximately 26 United States geographic areas, and enrolled through a virtual design. Cohort assignment in the prospective study relied on participant-reported clinical history from a screening survey and a study questionnaire. Recovered participants in ImmuneRACE Cohort 3 were defined as having two consecutive negative NP/OP PCR tests, clearance from a healthcare professional, or resolution of symptoms. In the prospective study, mobile phlebotomists collected whole blood, serum and a nasopharyngeal or oropharyngeal swab from each participant. Additional blood draws and questionnaires over an approximately two-month period could optionally be provided by prospective study participants. Before DNA extraction, blood samples from the prospective study were shipped at room temperature or frozen. The TCR was taken from a woman under 30 who had recovered from COVID-19. Sequencing was performed on PBMCs or T cells enriched from blood (not recorded which).

The CDR3 sequence is CASSANRGDGANVLTF. The DNA sequence reads TGTGCCAGCAGTGCTAATCGGGGGGATGGGGCCAACGTCCTGACTTTC. The rearranged chain carries TRBV6-4 and TRBJ2-6; TRBD2 aligns with 7 central bases. The germline V end is reduced by 4 bases and the J end by 3 bases; junction bases left unmatched: 6. The CDR3 has 16 amino acids, counting the end cysteine and phenylalanine. Left in the record is the CDR3 DNA by itself, 48 bases read in frame from the first base. CDR1 and CDR2 are read off the germline V gene as MRHNA and SNTAGT.